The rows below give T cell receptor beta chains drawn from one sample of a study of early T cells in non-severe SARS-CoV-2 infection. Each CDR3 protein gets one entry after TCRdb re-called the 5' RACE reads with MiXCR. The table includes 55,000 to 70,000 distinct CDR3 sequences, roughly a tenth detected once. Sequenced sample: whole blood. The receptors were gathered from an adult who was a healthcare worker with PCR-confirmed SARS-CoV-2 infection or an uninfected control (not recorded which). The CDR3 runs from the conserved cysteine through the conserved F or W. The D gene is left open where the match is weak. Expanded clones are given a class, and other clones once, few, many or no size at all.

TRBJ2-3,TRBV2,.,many,TGTGCCAGCAGTGAGCTAGGAGCCGCCTTAGATACGCAGTATTTT,CASSELGAALDTQYF
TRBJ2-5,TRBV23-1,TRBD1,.,TGCGCCAGCAGTGAACTGGACAGGGGGCGCATCATCCAAGAGACCCAGTACTTC,CASSELDRGRIIQETQYF
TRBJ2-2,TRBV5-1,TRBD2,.,TGCGCCAGCAGCTTGGGAGCGGGAGTCTCCGGGGAGCTGTTTTTT,CASSLGAGVSGELFF
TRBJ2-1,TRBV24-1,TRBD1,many,TGTGCCACCAGTGATTTCAAGGGGGCCGGGAATGAGCAGTTCTTC,CATSDFKGAGNEQFF
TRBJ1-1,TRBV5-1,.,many,TGCGCCAGCAGCTTTGCAGGGGCCTCTACTGAAGCTTTCTTT,CASSFAGASTEAFF
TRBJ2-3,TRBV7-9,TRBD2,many,TGTGCCAGCAGCTTAGGGGTTAGCGGGAGTGCAGATACGCAGTATTTT,CASSLGVSGSADTQYF
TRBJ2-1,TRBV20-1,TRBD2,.,TGCAGTGCTCCTAGCGGGAGTTCCAATGAGCAGTTCTTC,CSAPSGSSNEQFF
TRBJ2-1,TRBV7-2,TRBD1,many,TGTGCCAGCAGCCATGGACAGGGCCACAATGAGCAGTTCTTC,CASSHGQGHNEQFF
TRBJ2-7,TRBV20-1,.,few,TGCAGTGCTAGAGATTCATCGGGGAGGTCGCCCTACGAGCAGTACTTC,CSARDSSGRSPYEQYF
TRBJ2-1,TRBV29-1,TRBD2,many,TGCAGCGTCACCGGGACTATAGTCAATGAGCAGTTCTTC,CSVTGTIVNEQFF
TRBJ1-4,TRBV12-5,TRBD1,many,TGTGCTAGTGGTCGGACAGGGGGCGTTGAAAAACTGTTTTTT,CASGRTGGVEKLFF
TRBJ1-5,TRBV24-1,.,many,TGTGCCACCACCGAAGACATCCTACGAAATCAGCCCCAGCATTTT,CATTEDILRNQPQHF
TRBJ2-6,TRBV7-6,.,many,TGTGCCAGCAGCCGGGCGGACAGCTCCTCTGGGGCCAACGTCCTGACTTTC,CASSRADSSSGANVLTF
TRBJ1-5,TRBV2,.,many,TGTGCCAGCAGTAGCTACTTGGGACGGCGGGGCAATCAGCCCCAGCATTTT,CASSSYLGRRGNQPQHF
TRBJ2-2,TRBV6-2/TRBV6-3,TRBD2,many,TGTGCCAGCAGTTACCCTGAGGGTAGCGGGAGCTTTAACACCGGGGAGCTGTTTTTT,CASSYPEGSGSFNTGELFF
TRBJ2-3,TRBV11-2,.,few,TGTGCCAGCAGTCTACTCTGGGCAACCGGCCCCACAGATACGCAGTATTTT,CASSLLWATGPTDTQYF
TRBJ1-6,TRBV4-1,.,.,TGCGCCAGCAGCCAAGATGGACAGCTTAATTCACCCCTCCACTTT,CASSQDGQLNSPLHF
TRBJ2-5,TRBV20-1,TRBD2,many,TGCAGTGCTAGAGGGGGGACTAGCGGATTCCAAGAGACCCAGTACTTC,CSARGGTSGFQETQYF
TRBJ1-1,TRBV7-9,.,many,TGTGCCAGCAGCTTAGCGTTCGGGACTGAAGCTTTCTTT,CASSLAFGTEAFF
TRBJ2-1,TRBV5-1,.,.,TGCGCCAGCAGCTTGGTAACGGGCTCCTACAATGAGCAGTTCTTC,CASSLVTGSYNEQFF
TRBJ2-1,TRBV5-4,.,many,TGTGCCAGCAGCTTAGCCGGGAGTCCCCAGTTCTTC,CASSLAGSPQFF
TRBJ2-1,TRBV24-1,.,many,TGTGCCACCAGTGCTACCGTTGGGGACAATGAGCAGTTCTTC,CATSATVGDNEQFF
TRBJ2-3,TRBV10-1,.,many,TGCGCCAGCAGTGTAACAGGGAGGGTTGGCACAGATACGCAGTATTTT,CASSVTGRVGTDTQYF
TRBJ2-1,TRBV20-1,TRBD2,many,TGCAGTGCTAGAGATCAGACTAGCGGGAACTACAATGAGCAGTTCTTC,CSARDQTSGNYNEQFF
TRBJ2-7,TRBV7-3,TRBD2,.,TGTGCCAGCAGCTTAAGTAGCGGGAGTTTGCAGTACTTC,CASSLSSGSLQYF
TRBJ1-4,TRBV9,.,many,TGTGCCAGCAGCGTAGGGGTAAGGGTTTGGGAAAAACTGTTTTTT,CASSVGVRVWEKLFF
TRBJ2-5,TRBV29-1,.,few,TGCAGTTCCGGTTGGCGAGAGACCCAGTACTTC,CSSGWRETQYF
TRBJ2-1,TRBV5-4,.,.,TGTGCCAGCAGCTCAGCCCTTGTGCGGAAGACCTACAATGAGCAGTTCTTC,CASSSALVRKTYNEQFF
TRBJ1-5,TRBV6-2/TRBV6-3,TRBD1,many,TGTGCCAGCAGTTACTCGGGACAGGGACGACAGCCCCAGCATTTT,CASSYSGQGRQPQHF
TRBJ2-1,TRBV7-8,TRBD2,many,TGTGCCAGCAGCCAGTGGGCAATGACTAGCTCTGAGCAGTTCTTC,CASSQWAMTSSEQFF
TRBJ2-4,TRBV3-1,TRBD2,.,TGTGCCAGCAGCCAACCTGGACTAGCGGGATTAAAGTACTTC,CASSQPGLAGLKYF
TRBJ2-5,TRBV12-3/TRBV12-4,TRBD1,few,TGTGCCAGCAGTATCTCTGGACAGGGGGCAGAGACCCAGTACTTC,CASSISGQGAETQYF
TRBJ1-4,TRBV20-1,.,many,TGCAGTGCTAGAGCGATTAGAGCCCTTGATGAAAAACTGTTTTTT,CSARAIRALDEKLFF
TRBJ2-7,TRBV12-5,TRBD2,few,TGTGCTAGTGGTTTGGTGAGCCGGGACTACTACTACGAGCAGTACTTC,CASGLVSRDYYYEQYF
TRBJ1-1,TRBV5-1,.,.,TGCGCCAGCAGCTTGGAACCCCAGGTGAACACTGAAGCTTTCTTT,CASSLEPQVNTEAFF
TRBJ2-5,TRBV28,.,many,TGTGCCAGCAGTTCGGGACACATGGCCCAAGAGACCCAGTACTTC,CASSSGHMAQETQYF
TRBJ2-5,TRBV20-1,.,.,TGCAGTGCTAGAGGGCCGGTCCAGACCCAAGAGACCCAGTACTTC,CSARGPVQTQETQYF
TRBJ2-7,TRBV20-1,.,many,TGCAGTGCGAAAATACAGGGAATCCCCTACGAGCAGTACTTC,CSAKIQGIPYEQYF
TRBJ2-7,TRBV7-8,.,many,TGTGCCAGCAGCTATGACACCTACGAGCAGTACTTC,CASSYDTYEQYF
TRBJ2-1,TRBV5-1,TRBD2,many,TGCGCCAGCAGCTTAGCAAAGCGGGAAGGGAATGAGCAGTTCTTC,CASSLAKREGNEQFF
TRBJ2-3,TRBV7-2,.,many,TGTGCCAGCAGCTTAAAAAGACAGAGGGCTGGCACAGATACGCAGTATTTT,CASSLKRQRAGTDTQYF
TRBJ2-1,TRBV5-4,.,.,TGTGCCAGCAGCTTGGAACAGGGGAGGGACAATGAGCAGTTCTTC,CASSLEQGRDNEQFF
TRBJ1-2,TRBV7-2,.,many,TGTGCCAGCAGCCCTGACGGGACACGCTATGGCTACACCTTC,CASSPDGTRYGYTF
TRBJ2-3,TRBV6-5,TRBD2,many,TGTGCCAGCAGGGGACTAGCTGTAGATACGCAGTATTTT,CASRGLAVDTQYF
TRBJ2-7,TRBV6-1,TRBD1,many,TGTGCCAGCACCCCTCAAGGGGGCGGAAGGGCCTACGAGCAGTACTTC,CASTPQGGGRAYEQYF
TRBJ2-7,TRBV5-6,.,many,TGTGCCAGCAGCTTGGGCCCCCTACTGGGGACCTACGAGCAGTACTTC,CASSLGPLLGTYEQYF
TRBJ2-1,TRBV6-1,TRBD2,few,TGTGCCAGCAGTGCCCGACTAGCGGGAGGCAATCAGATCTCCTACAATGAGCAGTTCTTC,CASSARLAGGNQISYNEQFF
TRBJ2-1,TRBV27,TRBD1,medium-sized,TGTGCCAGCAGTTTGACAGGGATCGGCTACAATGAGCAGTTCTTC,CASSLTGIGYNEQFF
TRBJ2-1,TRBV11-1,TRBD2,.,TGTGCCAGCAGCGGGAGAAGCGGGAGGGCCTCTGATGAGCAGTTCTTC,CASSGRSGRASDEQFF
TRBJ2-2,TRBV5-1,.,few,TGCGCCAGCAGCATAGAGCCCGGGGAGCTGTTTTTT,CASSIEPGELFF
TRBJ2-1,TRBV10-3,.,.,TGTGCCATCAGGAACGACAATGAGCAGTTCTTC,CAIRNDNEQFF
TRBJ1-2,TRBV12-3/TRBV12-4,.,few,TGTGCCAGCGCCTTCTCAGAGAGGACTTGGGGCTACACCTTC,CASAFSERTWGYTF
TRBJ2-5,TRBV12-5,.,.,TGTGCTAGTGGCCGTCCTAGGGATCAAGAGACCCAGTACTTC,CASGRPRDQETQYF
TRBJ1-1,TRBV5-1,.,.,TGCGCCAGCAGCTTGGAAGGCGTCTACACTGAAGCTTTCTTT,CASSLEGVYTEAFF
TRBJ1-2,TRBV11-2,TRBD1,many,TGTGCCAGCAGCTTACTCCAGGGGGCAATAGGAGGCTACACCTTC,CASSLLQGAIGGYTF
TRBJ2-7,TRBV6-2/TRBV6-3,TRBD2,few,TGTGCCAGCAGTTACGTCGGGACTAGCGGGAGGATATACGAGCAGTACTTC,CASSYVGTSGRIYEQYF
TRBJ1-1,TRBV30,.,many,TGTGCCTGGTTAGCGCAGTTGAACACTGAAGCTTTCTTT,CAWLAQLNTEAFF
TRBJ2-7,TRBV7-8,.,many,TGTGCCAGCAGCTTGAAAGGGGCCCACGAGCAGTACTTC,CASSLKGAHEQYF